One sample yielded the 20 T cell receptor beta chains listed below, sequenced in a study of Graves' ophthalmopathy and Graves' hyperthyroidism. Researchers took RNA transcripts and amplified TCR beta CDR3 regions from them. Investigators did first-round RT-PCR with HTBI primers, then second-round multiplex PCR. Using its own MiXCR run on the multiplex PCR reads, TCRdb lists one record per CDR3 protein. The sample has roughly 480,000 distinct CDR3 sequences; about an eighth are singletons. The sequencing sample was made of blood. The receptors come from a woman aged 25 to 45 with Graves' ophthalmopathy.

This clonotype was recorded a few times. V and J are TRBV28 and TRBJ2-5; a weak D match, TRBD1 (6 bases). The CDR3 consists of 13 residues. Germline CDR1 reads MDHEN; CDR2 reads SYDVKM. Trimming removed 6 bases at V and 2 bases at J, with 10 bases between. CDR3 coding DNA: TGTGCCAGCAGGCAGGGGTTTCAAGAGACCCAGTACTTC. It translates to CASRQGFQETQYF.

The chain couples TRBV30 to TRBJ2-5, with D hard to call. Germline V gene data show CDR1 as GTSNPN and CDR2 as SVGIG (reference sequence). V was trimmed by 2 bases and J by 9 bases, leaving 16 bases between them. The CDR3 runs 13 residues. The CDR3 nucleotides read TGTGCCTGGAGTCTATTATCTCGCGTGGCCCAGTACTTC. Amino acid sequence: CAWSLLSRVAQYF.

This clonotype was detected a few times. The CDR3, as DNA: TGTGCCTGGAGTGTGGGGCAACAACGCTACGAGCAGTACTTC. As protein: CAWSVGQQRYEQYF. The chain is built from TRBV30 and TRBJ2-7; a possible D gene is TRBD1 (5 bases). V was pared by 0 bases and J by 3 bases, with 12 bases between. CDR1 GTSNPN and CDR2 SVGIG come from the germline V gene (reference sequence). The CDR3 has 14 residues.

The table lists this clonotype with many counts. The chain joins TRBV5-1 to TRBJ1-2; D possibly corresponds to TRBD1 (6 bases). The CDR3 is 13 residues long. The V gene lost 4 bases and the J gene lost 8 bases, with 15 bases spanning the gap. The V gene's germline CDR1 is SGHRS and CDR2 YFSETQ. The CDR3 reads CASSGGTLYGYTF. In nucleotides, the CDR3 is TGCGCCAGCAGCGGCGGGACACTTTACGGCTACACCTTC.

This clonotype was recorded many times. The chain links TRBV6-1 to TRBJ2-7; D assignment may be TRBD1 or TRBD2 (5 bases each). The V end lost 7 bases, the J end lost 0 bases, and 16 bases lay between the germline ends. Germline assignment: CDR1 MNHNS and CDR2 SASEGT. This CDR3 region has 15 residues. The CDR3 DNA reads as TGTGCCAGCACCTATGGTTGGGACCCCTCCTACGAGCAGTACTTC. Its translation is CASTYGWDPSYEQYF.

This clonotype has at least ten counts. This sequence joins TRBV11-1 and TRBJ2-5; TRBD2 agrees at 9 bases. This CDR3 is 21 amino acids long. The V gene end was trimmed by 5 bases and the J gene end by 1 base; junction bases not matched to a gene: 23. Germline CDR1 SGHAT, CDR2 FQDESV (reference sequence). The CDR3 region has the DNA TGTGCCAGCAGCGTCCGCCGTGGACTGCTTGGTAGCGGGAGTATCCAAGAGACCCAGTACTTC. Protein product: CASSVRRGLLGSGSIQETQYF. Drawing the rest from reference TRBV11-1 and TRBJ2-5, the complete variable domain is EAEVAQSPRYKITEKSQAVAFWCDPISGHATLYWYRQILGQGPELLVQFQDESVVDDSQLPKDRFSAERLKGVDSTLKIQPAELGDSAMYLCASSVRRGLLGSGSIQETQYFGPGTRLLVL.

This clonotype was counted between two and nine times. The CDR3 nucleotides are TGCGCCAGCAGTACCGGGACCAATCTGGGGGAGCAGTACTTC. It codes for CASSTGTNLGEQYF. The V gene is TRBV5-1, the J gene TRBJ2-7, with D perhaps given as TRBD1 or TRBD2 (5 bases each). The CDR3 is 14 residues long. V was cut by 5 bases and J by 7 bases, with 19 bases left in between. Per the germline V gene, CDR1 is SGHRS and CDR2 is YFSETQ.

About this clonotype: A junction boundary mismatches the germline segment, possibly from a read error. This chain links TRBV12-3 or TRBV12-4 with TRBJ2-3, with D perhaps TRBD1 (6 bases). The CDR3 extends over 15 amino acids. The CDR3 loop reads CASSPNGGATDTQCF. The CDR3 DNA follows: TGTGCCAGCAGTCCCAATGGGGGCGCGACAGATACGCAGTGTTTT.

At least ten counts were recorded for this clonotype. This chain joins TRBV6-5 and TRBJ1-1; D possibly corresponds to TRBD1 (6 bases). This CDR3 comprises 17 residues. V was cut by 2 bases and J by 1 base, with 17 bases left in between. The germline V gene encodes CDR1 MNHEY and CDR2 SVGAGI. The CDR3 loop reads CASSYGYESGANTEAFF. The CDR3 coding sequence is TGTGCCAGCAGTTACGGGTACGAATCAGGGGCGAACACTGAAGCTTTCTTT.

In its sample, this clonotype was seen many times. V usage is TRBV7-2 and J usage is TRBJ1-2; weak D call: TRBD1 (6 bases). Trimming pared 5 bases from V and 4 bases from J, leaving 17 bases between. Germline V gives CDR1 SGHTA, CDR2 FQGNSA. The CDR3 consists of 15 residues. CDR3 bases: TGTGCCAGCAGCCCTGCGGGACAAGGTTCCTATGGCTACACCTTC. Amino acid sequence: CASSPAGQGSYGYTF. The full variable domain, its missing parts supplied by reference TRBV7-2 and TRBJ1-2, is GAGVSQSPSNKVTEKGKDVELRCDPISGHTALYWYRQSLGQGLEFLIYFQGNSAPDKSGLPSDRFSAERTGGSVSTLTIQRTQQEDSAVYLCASSPAGQGSYGYTFGSGTRLTVV.

This clonotype was seen at least ten times. J is TRBJ1-1 and V is TRBV11-2; D uncertain. The germline V gene has CDR1 SGHAT and CDR2 FQNNGV. This CDR3 is built from 13 residues. V was trimmed by 1 base and J by 6 bases, leaving 9 bases between them. Here the CDR3 reads CASSLAEGSEAFF. In DNA form, the CDR3 reads TGTGCCAGCAGCTTAGCCGAGGGCTCTGAAGCTTTCTTT.

A note on this clonotype: A much larger clonotype is one base distant, so this may be a read error. The chain is built from TRBV29-1 and TRBJ2-2, with 8 bases identical to TRBD1. This CDR3 has 15 amino acids. Germline V gene sequence: CDR1 SQVTM, CDR2 ANQGSEA. The CDR3: CSVEGQGARTGELCF. The CDR3 nucleotides are TGCAGCGTTGAAGGGCAGGGGGCGCGCACCGGGGAGCTGTGTTTT.

This clonotype was picked up many times. The chain combines TRBV6-2 or TRBV6-3 with TRBJ1-2, with 7 bases matching TRBD1. The V and J ends lost 6 bases and 5 bases, in that order; junction bases with no gene match: 15. The CDR3 is 16 amino acids. The germline V gene encodes CDR1 MNHEY and CDR2 SVGEGT. The chain's CDR3 is CASSRGGQSPIYGYTF. The CDR3 nucleotides read TGTGCCAGCAGCAGAGGGGGACAGTCTCCGATATATGGCTACACCTTC.

As to this clonotype: A much larger clone sits a single nucleotide away, making a read error possible. This chain uses TRBV4-1 with TRBJ2-5; possibly TRBD1 or TRBD2 for D (5 bases each). The CDR3 loop spans 15 amino acids. Germline V gene sequence: CDR1 MGHRA, CDR2 YSYEKL. The CDR3 reads CAISQEGSSPETQYF. In DNA form, the CDR3 reads TGCGCCATCAGCCAAGAGGGGTCCTCCCCAGAGACCCAGTACTTC.

This clonotype has at least ten counts. This chain uses TRBV11-2 with TRBJ2-7; 14 bases line up with TRBD2. The CDR3 extends over 19 amino acids. Unmatched junction bases numbered 11, after V lost 3 bases and J lost 1 base. Looked up from germline, CDR1 is SGHAT and CDR2 is FQNNGV. CDR3 in amino acids: CASSFSMGLAGERSYEQYF. In nucleotides, the CDR3 is TGTGCCAGCAGCTTCAGTATGGGACTAGCGGGAGAGCGGTCCTACGAGCAGTACTTC. The full variable domain, in which reference TRBV11-2 and TRBJ2-7 provide the parts outside the CDR3, is EAGVAQSPRYKIIEKRQSVAFWCNPISGHATLYWYQQILGQGPKLLIQFQNNGVVDDSQLPKDRFSAERLKGVDSTLKIQPAKLEDSAVYLCASSFSMGLAGERSYEQYFGPGTRLTVT.

This clonotype came up many times. CDR3 nucleotides: TGCGCCAGCAGCCAAGGTACAACTCAGGGCTATGGCTACACCTTC. Translated, it gives CASSQGTTQGYGYTF. The chain is built from TRBV4-1 and TRBJ1-2; tentatively, D is TRBD1 (5 bases). The CDR3 loop spans 15 amino acids. Germline V gives CDR1 MGHRA, CDR2 YSYEKL. Deletions cut 1 base from V and 4 bases from J, with 13 bases between.

In this sample, this clonotype turned up a few times. The V and J genes are TRBV29-1 and TRBJ2-7, with TRBD1 identical over 7 bases. The CDR3 has 15 residues. Germline CDR1 is SQVTM and CDR2 is ANQGSEA. With 4 bases clipped from V and 3 bases from J, the junction kept 12 bases outside the gene matches. CDR3 protein: CSVGGLQGTVYEQYF. The CDR3 DNA follows: TGCAGCGTTGGGGGCTTACAGGGGACCGTCTACGAGCAGTACTTC.

This clonotype was seen at least ten times. V and J are TRBV6-1 and TRBJ2-7, with 12 nucleotides matching TRBD2. This CDR3 has 15 amino acids. Germline V gene data show CDR1 as MNHNS and CDR2 as SASEGT. The ends lost 6 bases at V and 4 bases at J; junction bases unmatched: 7. In DNA form, the CDR3 reads TGTGCCAGCAGCCTGACTAGCGGGAGTATTTACGAGCAGTACTTC. Translated, it gives CASSLTSGSIYEQYF.

The table lists this clonotype with many counts. The genes are TRBV12-3 or TRBV12-4 and TRBJ2-2; 14 nucleotides align to TRBD2. The V gene end was trimmed by 6 bases and the J gene end by 5 bases; junction bases not matched to a gene: 8. The CDR3 contains 17 residues. The CDR3: CASSFGTSGSGTGELFF. CDR3 coding DNA: TGTGCCAGCAGCTTCGGGACTAGCGGGAGTGGTACCGGGGAGCTGTTTTTT.

Worth noting for this clonotype: One end of the junction is discordant with germline, which a read error may explain. This chain links TRBV12-5 with TRBJ2-7; perhaps D is TRBD1 or TRBD2 (6 bases each). The germline V gene encodes CDR1 LGHNT and CDR2 FRNRAP. The CDR3 runs 21 residues. The DNA for the CDR3 is TGTGCTAGTTGTTTGGTACTGGCCCTAGCGTGGGGGCAAACTAGGCTCTACGAGCAGTACTTC. It specifies CASCLVLALAWGQTRLYEQYF.